This T cell receptor beta chain comes out of a study of T cell responses to AZD1222 COVID-19 vaccine. Points from the study as a whole: Following two doses of AZD1222, Spike-specific TCR breadth and depth rose. The study identified only five or six AZD1222 recipients as seropositive at baseline. Samples come after the peak T cell response, not at day 14. Most donors were white British and more were female, and clonal diversity was possibly underestimated.

Using immunoSEQ multiplex PCR, the repertoire was profiled, and TCRdb retains in-frame clones only, with some absent. The repertoire holds 100,000 to 150,000 clones, about nine tenths seen once, with approximately 1.6% in the top ten. V was clipped by 2 bases and J by 3 bases, with 11 bases between them. Germline values: CDR1 ENHRY, CDR2 SYGVKD. This CDR3 has 15 residues. This clone was counted only a few times. No antigen is known for it. This clonotype was obtained from an adult in good health. Sequencing was performed on peripheral blood, taken on day 0 of AZD1222 vaccination. The gene calls are TRBV10-3 and TRBJ1-5, with unresolved D. Here the CDR3 reads CAISEETQINQPQHF. CDR3 nucleotides: TGTGCCATCAGTGAGGAGACACAAATCAATCAGCCCCAGCATTTT.